This T cell receptor beta chain was obtained from a study of CD8+ T cells in alopecia areata. At the level of the study: A regimen of oral tofacitinib, 5 to 10 mg twice daily, was given to treated patients. Study-wide points: Sequencing of scalp tissue also captures the resident alphabeta T cells of normal skin.

Concerning this clone: Its specificity is unknown.

Extracted RNA was reverse transcribed into cDNA, the sequencing template. Clones were sequenced by immunoSEQ multiplex PCR, and TCRdb holds only the in-frame ones, with some missing. The sample holds about 150,000 clones, around 86% seen once. Individuals with alopecia areata gave both lesional scalp punch biopsies and peripheral blood for collection. The source was CD8+ T cells sorted from blood, collected at week 0. The clonotype comes from a human donor with alopecia areata.

CDR3 coding DNA: TGTGCCAGCAGTTACAGCAGTATCTACGAGCAGTACTTC. Amino acid sequence: CASSYSSIYEQYF. This chain uses TRBV6-5 with TRBJ2-7; D not resolved. Germline CDR1 and CDR2: MNHEY and SVGAGI. Trimming removed 2 bases from V and 3 bases from J, with 8 bases in between. CDR3 size: 13 residues.